Listed below are T cell receptor beta chains from one sample, sequenced in a study of read filtering for tumor transcriptome and immune sequencing. One entry per CDR3 protein, called by TCRdb with MiXCR from the reads. The data contain tens of thousands of distinct CDR3 sequences, about a fifth of them seen just once; the ten biggest clones take up about an eighth. Sequencing was carried out using a population of CD138-negative cells sorted from bone marrow. The receptor source for this set is a donor aged 40 or older with multiple myeloma. Each CDR3 is given with its conserved first and last residue. The D gene is left open where the match is weak. Where a row states a size, it is once, few, many or the class of an expanded clone; other rows omit it.

d_gene	v_gene	abundance	j_gene	len	CDR3aa	CDR3nt
NA	TRBV14	many	TRBJ2-2	15	CASSQVASNTGELFF	TGTGCCAGCAGCCAAGTTGCGTCGAACACCGGGGAGCTGTTTTTT
NA	TRBV20-1	many	TRBJ2-3	16	CSAPAPSGPSTDTQYF	TGCAGTGCTCCCGCCCCATCAGGTCCTTCCACAGATACGCAGTATTTT
NA	TRBV20-1	NA	TRBJ2-4	14	CSARGGDGKNIQYF	TGCAGTGCGAGGGGGGGGGATGGAAAAAACATTCAGTACTTC
NA	TRBV7-2	many	TRBJ2-1	14	CASSQQGGYNEQFF	TGTGCCAGCAGCCAACAGGGCGGGTACAATGAGCAGTTCTTC
NA	TRBV12-3/TRBV12-4	many	TRBJ2-2	15	CASRPGTANTGELFF	TGTGCCAGCAGACCCGGGACTGCCAACACCGGGGAGCTGTTTTTT
NA	TRBV29-1	many	TRBJ2-7	13	CSVGTGVYREQYF	TGCAGCGTTGGGACCGGGGTATATCGAGAGCAGTACTTC
NA	TRBV2	NA	TRBJ1-4	14	CASTVESLNEKLFF	TGTGCCAGCACCGTGGAAAGCCTTAATGAAAAACTGTTTTTT
NA	TRBV7-6	NA	TRBJ2-2	18	CASSLVGVGAGSAGELFF	TGTGCCAGCAGCTTAGTTGGCGTTGGGGCAGGGAGCGCCGGGGAGCTGTTTTTT
NA	TRBV28	many	TRBJ2-1	12	CASGAAYNEQFF	TGTGCCTCAGGGGCGGCGTACAATGAGCAGTTCTTC
NA	TRBV29-1	NA	TRBJ2-5	12	CSVTGYSETQYF	TGCAGCGTTACAGGGTATTCGGAGACCCAGTACTTC
NA	TRBV4-1	NA	TRBJ2-4	15	CASSGAGWGKNIRYF	TGCGCCAGCAGCGGGGCAGGATGGGGCAAAAACATTCGGTACTTC
NA	TRBV6-6	few	TRBJ1-5	14	CASNEGGFAQPQHF	TGTGCCAGCAACGAGGGGGGTTTCGCTCAGCCCCAGCATTTT
TRBD2	TRBV5-1	many	TRBJ2-3	17	CASSLLAGAISTDTQYF	TGCGCCAGCAGCTTGCTAGCGGGGGCAATTAGCACAGATACGCAGTATTTT
TRBD1	TRBV6-5	NA	TRBJ2-1	14	CASSRDSSYNEQFF	TGTGCCAGCAGTCGGGACAGTTCCTACAATGAGCAGTTCTTC
NA	TRBV29-1	many	TRBJ2-3	12	CSSRGGTDTQYF	TGCAGCTCGCGAGGGGGCACAGATACGCAGTATTTT
NA	TRBV19	many	TRBJ2-7	17	CASSLGGLRTVSYEQYF	TGTGCCAGTAGTCTTGGAGGTCTCCGGACAGTATCCTACGAGCAGTACTTC
NA	TRBV7-8	many	TRBJ2-7	14	CASSPYDRNFGQYF	TGTGCCAGCAGCCCCTATGACAGGAATTTCGGGCAGTACTTC
NA	TRBV24-1	many	TRBJ2-1	11	CATSDFGEQFF	TGTGCCACCAGTGATTTTGGTGAGCAGTTCTTC